The 11 T cell receptor beta chains listed next were all sequenced from one sample in a study of a mutant IDH1 vaccine in newly diagnosed glioma. TCRdb keeps only in-frame clones here, not all; method: immunoSEQ multiplex PCR. The table records about 23,000 clones, 84% of them present only once. These receptors' antigens are unknown. The time point here: week 47, end of study. Topical imiquimod accompanied each vaccine dose, which consisted of 300 ug of mutant IDH1 20-mer peptide. Sample: PBMCs, taken from a glioma patient whose treatment included an IDH1 peptide vaccine. The receptors here all came from a man aged 35 to 55 with glioma.

The rearrangement links TRBV5-1 to TRBJ2-3, with D possibly matching TRBD2 (6 bases). Germline V lookup: CDR1 SGHRS, CDR2 YFSETQ. The CDR3 loop spans 15 amino acids. V lost 0 bases and J 1 base, leaving 9 bases between the germline ends. The CDR3 sequence: CASSLGGVGTDTQYF. As DNA, the CDR3 is TGCGCCAGCAGCTTGGGGGGGGTTGGCACAGATACGCAGTATTTT. Full variable domain (missing parts from reference TRBV5-1 and TRBJ2-3): KAGVTQTPRYLIKTRGQQVTLSCSPISGHRSVSWYQQTPGQGLQFLFEYFSETQRNKGNFPGRFSGRQFSNSRSEMNVSTLELGDSALYLCASSLGGVGTDTQYFGPGTRLTVL.

This clone was recorded once. The chain joins TRBV27 to TRBJ2-2; D is perhaps TRBD2 (5 bases). Germline values: CDR1 MNHEY, CDR2 SMNVEV (reference sequence). With 3 bases removed from V and 7 bases from J, the gap between germline ends came to 12 bases. The CDR3 consists of 14 residues. The CDR3 bases are TGTGCCAGCAGTTTTGGGGTCGGAGGCGGGGAGCTGTTTTTT. Its translation: CASSFGVGGGELFF.

The chain has TRBV4-2 and TRBJ1-5; 10 nucleotides align to TRBD1. The germline CDR1 and CDR2 sequences are LGHNA and YNFKEQ. V lost 4 bases to trimming and J lost 1 base; unmatched junction nucleotides: 1. The CDR3 consists of 15 residues. CDR3 loop: CASSPDRGSNQPQHF. The CDR3 DNA sequence: TGTGCCAGCAGCCCGGACAGGGGGAGCAATCAGCCCCAGCATTTT.

The chain recombines TRBV7-2 with TRBJ2-3; D unresolved. Germline values: CDR1 SGHTA, CDR2 FQGNSA. Trimming removed 2 bases from V and 4 bases from J, with 4 bases in between. This CDR3 region has 12 residues. The CDR3 spells CASSLTADTQYF. In DNA form, the CDR3 reads TGTGCCAGCAGCTTAACTGCAGATACGCAGTATTTT.

The chain uses TRBV6-1 and TRBJ1-2; D may be TRBD1 (6 bases). Deletions cut 4 bases from V and 0 bases from J, with 18 bases between. Germline V lookup: CDR1 MNHNS, CDR2 SASEGT. The CDR3 length is 17 residues. CDR3 nucleotide sequence: TGTGCCAGCAGTGTAAGAACAGACAGGATAGCTAACTATGGCTACACCTTC. It yields the protein CASSVRTDRIANYGYTF.

The chain uses TRBV5-1 and TRBJ2-1; no clear D. Germline V lookup: CDR1 SGHRS, CDR2 YFSETQ. Between the trimmed V and J ends, which lost 0 bases and 1 base, there was a span of 2 bases. The CDR3 consists of 13 residues. The CDR3 DNA sequence: TGCGCCAGCAGCTTGGGTTCCTACAATGAGCAGTTCTTC. Translated, it gives CASSLGSYNEQFF.

V and J are TRBV19 and TRBJ2-1; TRBD2 aligns across 9 bases. Trimming cost V 1 base and J 10 bases; bases outside gene matches: 8. The CDR3 is 15 residues long. Germline CDR1 LNHDA, CDR2 SQIVND (reference sequence). CDR3 residues: CASSIAIGGTSEQFF. Written as DNA, the CDR3 is TGTGCCAGTAGTATAGCCATAGGGGGGACTAGCGAGCAGTTCTTC.

This chain connects TRBV5-4 to TRBJ2-7, with TRBD1 identical over 10 bases. After removal of 3 bases from V and 5 bases from J, the junction contained 8 bases not matched to a gene. The CDR3 consists of 15 residues. CDR1 and CDR2 (germline): SGHNT, YYREEE (reference sequence). CDR3 nucleotide sequence: TGTGCCAGCAGCTCCCGGGACAGGGGTGTCGACGAGCAGTACTTC. Its protein is CASSSRDRGVDEQYF.

This clone was seen a few times. The chain combines TRBV5-1 with TRBJ2-5; D remains ambiguous. The germline CDR1 and CDR2 sequences are SGHRS and YFSETQ. Trimming took off 0 bases at V and 3 bases at J, with 12 bases between the two ends. The CDR3 loop spans 15 amino acids. The CDR3 bases are TGCGCCAGCAGCTTGGCGCCGGTAGGGAAAGAGACCCAGTACTTC. Translated: CASSLAPVGKETQYF.

The chain recombines TRBV7-9 with TRBJ2-7; 7 bases align to TRBD1. The germline V gene has CDR1 SEHNR and CDR2 FQNEAQ (reference sequence). V was pared by 4 bases and J by 4 bases, with 7 bases of the junction left unmatched. This CDR3 region has 14 residues. The CDR3: CASSSTGLGYEQYF. CDR3 coding DNA: TGTGCCAGCAGCTCGACAGGGCTAGGGTACGAGCAGTACTTC.

This clone was picked up one time. This chain links TRBV7-2 with TRBJ2-7, with a weak D call TRBD1 (7 bases). Germline CDR1 SGHTA, CDR2 FQGNSA. V lost 4 bases and J 2 bases, leaving 15 bases between the germline ends. There are 15 residues in the CDR3. The CDR3 nucleotides read TGTGCCAGCAGCTCCAGGGGGGCGGGGCCCTACGAGCAGTACTTC. Its translation is CASSSRGAGPYEQYF.